This T cell receptor beta chain derives from a study of cytomegalovirus exposure and HLA in healthy donors. As for this clone: At one end, the junction sequence differs from germline, possibly due to a read error.

The study ran its PCR with 60 Vbeta and 13 Jbeta primers. The assay was immunoSEQ multiplex PCR, and TCRdb's table has in-frame clones only and misses some. The repertoire holds 98,000 or so clones, with more than 65% as singletons. Germline CDR1 is SGHNT and CDR2 is YYREEE (reference sequence). This CDR3 has 15 residues. The chain combines TRBV5-4 with TRBJ2-7, with a tentative D call TRBD2 (6 bases). The TCR was taken from a human donor in good health. Specimen: PBMCs. As DNA, the CDR3 is TGTGCCGGCAGCTTGAATGGGGGGTCCCACTACGAGCAGTACTTC. Translation: CAGSLNGGSHYEQYF.